Below are 20 T cell receptor beta chains sequenced from a single sample in a study of CD8+ T cells in alopecia areata. Treatment noted: oral pan-JAK inhibitor, 5-10 mg twice daily. The sequencing template was cDNA reverse transcribed from extracted RNA. Some clones are missing from TCRdb's copy, which holds only in-frame ones; the method was immunoSEQ multiplex PCR. The sample includes 150,000 to 200,000 clones, about 55% of them seen just once. The sample in question was CD8+ T cells sorted from blood, obtained at week 24, from a patient treated with tofacitinib. Source of these receptors: a human donor with alopecia areata.

This clone is a singleton in its sample. V and J are TRBV25-1 and TRBJ2-2; D might be TRBD1 or TRBD2, each matching 5 bases. The CDR3 totals 14 residues. Germline CDR1 MGHDK, CDR2 SYGVNS. V shed 3 bases and J shed 4 bases, with 9 bases lying between them. The CDR3 region is CASSDGGTTGELFF. In DNA, the CDR3 is TGTGCCAGCAGTGATGGGGGTACCACCGGGGAGCTGTTTTTT.

CDR3 nucleotide sequence: TGTGCCAGCAGCTTTGGCGGGGTTGGTGTCACCGGGGAGCTGTTTTTT. Amino acid sequence: CASSFGGVGVTGELFF. This chain links TRBV5-6 with TRBJ2-2; tentative D call: TRBD2 (6 bases). V was cut by 2 bases and J by 4 bases, with 15 bases left in between. The CDR3 contains 16 residues. In germline, CDR1 is SGHDT, CDR2 YYEEEE.

The V gene is TRBV28, the J gene TRBJ1-1; no reliable D call. The CDR3 has 12 amino acids. Trimming removed 4 bases from V and 2 bases from J, with 5 bases in between. The germline gives CDR1 MDHEN, CDR2 SYDVKM. This chain's CDR3 is CASSYLNTEAFF. CDR3 sequence (DNA): TGTGCCAGCAGTTACCTCAACACTGAAGCTTTCTTT.

The chain carries TRBV2 and TRBJ2-7, with unresolved D. V was trimmed by 4 bases and J by 7 bases, leaving 14 bases between them. Germline V lookup: CDR1 SNHLY, CDR2 FYNNEI. This CDR3 is 13 amino acids long. The CDR3 protein is CASSAGGSREQYF. In DNA form, the CDR3 reads TGTGCCAGCAGTGCCGGTGGGTCACGGGAGCAGTACTTC. The full variable domain, with the rest looked up from reference TRBV2 and TRBJ2-7, is EPEVTQTPSHQVTQMGQEVILRCVPISNHLYFYWYRQILGQKVEFLVSFYNNEISEKSEIFDDQFSVERPDGSNFTLKIRSTKLEDSAMYFCASSAGGSREQYFGPGTRLTVT.

This clone has just a few counts. The rearrangement links TRBV30 to TRBJ2-3; a weak D match, TRBD1 (5 bases). The V gene lost 1 base and the J gene lost 4 bases, with 12 bases spanning the gap. Germline CDR1 and CDR2: GTSNPN and SVGIG (reference sequence). The CDR3 consists of 14 residues. The CDR3, as DNA: TGTGCCTGGAGTGGTACGTCAGGGTCAGATACGCAGTATTTT. Amino acids: CAWSGTSGSDTQYF.

The rearrangement joins TRBV7-2 to TRBJ2-7; 9 bases agree with TRBD1. This CDR3 contains 16 residues. The germline V gene encodes CDR1 SGHTA and CDR2 FQGNSA. Trimming removed 5 bases from V and 7 bases from J; junction bases left unmatched: 15. CDR3 in DNA: TGTGCCAGCAGCCCCAATGGGAACAGGGGGCGGTGGGAGCAGTACTTC. Its protein is CASSPNGNRGRWEQYF.

V gene TRBV25-1 combines with J gene TRBJ2-7, with D perhaps matching TRBD1 (5 bases). Germline V gives CDR1 MGHDK, CDR2 SYGVNS. This CDR3 is built from 12 residues. Between the trimmed V and J ends, which lost 7 bases and 2 bases, there was a span of 9 bases. CDR3 in amino acids: CASTDRAYEQYF. For the CDR3, the DNA is TGTGCCAGCACAGACAGAGCCTACGAGCAGTACTTC.

As regards this clone: One end of the junction varies from germline; a read error may be responsible. This rearrangement joins TRBV29-1 to TRBJ2-7; D gene uncertain. The CDR3 is 12 residues long. Per germline, CDR1 SQVTM and CDR2 ANQGSEA. The CDR3 region has the DNA TGCAGCGTTGAAGACCACAAGTACGAGCGGTACTTC. This sequence encodes CSVEDHKYERYF.

The table lists this clone with a few counts. The chain recombines TRBV7-2 with TRBJ1-3; no clear D. Germline CDR1 reads SGHTA; CDR2 reads FQGNSA. The ends were cut back, 3 bases at V and 1 base at J, with 4 bases in the middle. The CDR3 spans 13 residues. CDR3 in DNA: TGTGCCAGCAGCTTCGATTCTGGAAACACCATATATTTT. Translating it yields CASSFDSGNTIYF.

The table lists this clone with a few counts. The sample has other DNA sequences that encode this CDR3 too. The chain recombines TRBV6-4 with TRBJ2-1; 9 bases map to TRBD1. The V and J ends lost 0 bases and 4 bases, in that order; junction bases with no gene match: 1. Germline V lookup: CDR1 MRHNA, CDR2 SNTAGT. The CDR3 sequence is 15 residues long. The CDR3 bases are TGTGCCAGCAGTGACTCGACAGGGGGATACAATGAGCAGTTCTTC. It yields the protein CASSDSTGGYNEQFF.

J is TRBJ2-2 and V is TRBV9, with 7 positions matching TRBD1. The V gene end was trimmed by 1 base and the J gene end by 2 bases; junction bases not matched to a gene: 5. Germline V gives CDR1 SGDLS, CDR2 YYNGEE. This CDR3 has 16 residues. Written as DNA, the CDR3 is TGTGCCAGCAGCGTATACGGGACAGCTAACACCGGGGAGCTGTTTTTT. As protein: CASSVYGTANTGELFF.

The chain couples TRBV27 to TRBJ2-2, with 13 bases fitting TRBD2. CDR1 is MNHEY, CDR2 SMNVEV, per germline (reference sequence). J was trimmed by 7 bases and V by 7 bases; bases with no gene match: 9. This CDR3 is 16 amino acids long. CDR3 DNA sequence: TGTGCCAGCACCCCCCTCACTAGCGGGGGGGGCGGGGAGCTGTTTTTT. Translation gives CASTPLTSGGGGELFF.

The V and J genes are TRBV29-1 and TRBJ1-2; possible D gene TRBD1, 6 bases. This CDR3 spans 13 amino acids. V lost 4 bases, J lost 8 bases, and 17 bases lay in between. The germline V gene has CDR1 SQVTM and CDR2 ANQGSEA. CDR3 residues: CSVVRGAQEGYTF. CDR3 nucleotides: TGCAGCGTTGTACGGGGGGCTCAGGAGGGCTACACCTTC.

This clone was detected once. This chain joins TRBV5-6 and TRBJ1-1; D is unresolved. Germline CDR1 is SGHDT and CDR2 is YYEEEE. V was cut by 4 bases and J by 7 bases, with 11 bases left in between. The CDR3 covers 12 residues. The CDR3 region is CASSQDRGEAFF. For the CDR3, the DNA is TGTGCCAGCAGCCAAGACCGTGGTGAAGCTTTCTTT. The full variable domain, with the rest looked up from reference TRBV5-6 and TRBJ1-1, is DAGVTQSPTHLIKTRGQQVTLRCSPKSGHDTVSWYQQALGQGPQFIFQYYEEEERQRGNFPDRFSGHQFPNYSSELNVNALLLGDSALYLCASSQDRGEAFFGQGTRLTVV.

A few counts support this clone. J is TRBJ1-5 and V is TRBV28; the D is unclear. Trimming took 3 bases from V and 3 from J, leaving 6 bases between them. This CDR3 spans 13 amino acids. Per germline, CDR1 MDHEN and CDR2 SYDVKM. In DNA, the CDR3 is TGTGCCAGCAGTTTCCTGGTCAATCAGCCCCAGCATTTT. Its translation is CASSFLVNQPQHF.

The V and J genes are TRBV9 and TRBJ2-1; 7 bases agree with TRBD1. The germline V gene has CDR1 SGDLS and CDR2 YYNGEE. The CDR3 spans 15 residues. V lost 0 bases, J lost 8 bases, and 8 bases stayed unmatched. CDR3 region: CASSVAMTGNYEQFF. In DNA form, the CDR3 reads TGTGCCAGCAGCGTAGCTATGACAGGGAATTATGAGCAGTTCTTC.

The J gene is TRBJ2-7, the V gene TRBV4-3; possible D gene TRBD2, 5 bases. V was cut by 0 bases and J by 3 bases, with 12 bases left in between. This CDR3 has 15 residues. CDR1 and CDR2 from the germline V gene are LGHNA and YSLEER. CDR3 DNA: TGCGCCAGCAGCCAAGATGGTCGAGGGAACTACGAGCAGTACTTC. Encoded protein: CASSQDGRGNYEQYF.

V is TRBV27 and J is TRBJ1-5, with D uncertain. CDR3 length equals 15 residues. Trimming took 3 bases from V and 0 from J, leaving 9 bases between them. The germline V gene encodes CDR1 MNHEY and CDR2 SMNVEV (reference sequence). In DNA, the CDR3 is TGTGCCAGCAGTTTGGTCTGGGCTAGCAATCAGCCCCAGCATTTT. This sequence encodes CASSLVWASNQPQHF.

The chain employs TRBV2 and TRBJ2-1; perhaps TRBD1 as D (5 bases). Germline V gene data show CDR1 as SNHLY and CDR2 as FYNNEI. The CDR3 totals 15 residues. This CDR3 reads CASRSILQGGNEQFF. CDR3 DNA sequence: TGTGCATCCAGATCAATTCTCCAGGGTGGTAATGAGCAGTTCTTC.

The chain links TRBV4-3 to TRBJ1-2; 9 positions agree with TRBD1. The germline CDR1 and CDR2 sequences are LGHNA and YSLEER. The junction had 3 bases not matched to a gene; V was cut back by 3 bases and J by 4 bases. CDR3 length: 14 amino acids. This CDR3 is CASSQLGQGYGYTF. Written as DNA, the CDR3 is TGCGCCAGCAGCCAGTTGGGACAGGGCTATGGCTACACCTTC.